Following are 31 T cell receptor beta chains from one sample sequenced in a study of cytomegalovirus exposure and HLA in healthy donors. A multiplex PCR was run with 60 Vbeta primers and 13 Jbeta primers. Assay: immunoSEQ multiplex PCR; the TCRdb copy retains only in-frame clones and omits some. Of 90,000 to 100,000 clones in the sample, about 81% were seen once. Sequenced: PBMCs. All receptors derive from a man aged 40-49 years in good health and CMV-seronegative.

This sequence joins TRBV11-2 and TRBJ2-7; 11 bases are a match to TRBD1. Losses at the gene ends were 6 bases for V and 6 bases for J; bases not matched to a gene: 7. This CDR3 spans 14 amino acids. The V gene's germline CDR1 is SGHAT and CDR2 FQNNGV. The chain's CDR3 is CASRVRTGGREQYF. The CDR3 bases are TGTGCCAGCAGGGTCCGGACAGGGGGCCGCGAGCAGTACTTC. The complete variable domain, with remaining parts taken from reference TRBV11-2 and TRBJ2-7, reads EAGVAQSPRYKIIEKRQSVAFWCNPISGHATLYWYQQILGQGPKLLIQFQNNGVVDDSQLPKDRFSAERLKGVDSTLKIQPAKLEDSAVYLCASRVRTGGREQYFGPGTRLTVT.

CDR3 nucleotides: TGTGCCAGCAGCATTGCGGGACAGCCAGCCTACAATGAGCAGTTCTTC. As protein: CASSIAGQPAYNEQFF. The chain links TRBV7-3 to TRBJ2-1, with D possibly being TRBD1 (7 bases). CDR3 length: 16 amino acids. The V and J ends lost 5 bases and 2 bases respectively, with 16 bases between them. The germline gives CDR1 SGHTA, CDR2 FQGTGA. Full variable domain (outside the CDR3, taken from reference TRBV7-3 and TRBJ2-1): GAGVSQTPSNKVTEKGKYVELRCDPISGHTALYWYRQSLGQGPEFLIYFQGTGAADDSGLPNDRFFAVRPEGSVSTLKIQRTERGDSAVYLCASSIAGQPAYNEQFFGPGTRLTVL.

The chain is built from TRBV2 and TRBJ2-5, with TRBD1 matching over 7 bases. J gave up 0 bases and V 7 bases, and 11 bases lay outside the gene matches. The CDR3 is made up of 16 amino acids. Germline V gene data show CDR1 as SNHLY and CDR2 as FYNNEI. Here the CDR3 DNA reads TGTGCCAGCACTTTCGAGACAGGGTACGACCAAGAGACCCAGTACTTC. Translation: CASTFETGYDQETQYF. Full variable domain (missing parts from reference TRBV2 and TRBJ2-5): EPEVTQTPSHQVTQMGQEVILRCVPISNHLYFYWYRQILGQKVEFLVSFYNNEISEKSEIFDDQFSVERPDGSNFTLKIRSTKLEDSAMYFCASTFETGYDQETQYFGPGTRLLVL.

Only one count was recorded for this clone. The genes are TRBV5-6 and TRBJ1-4, with D uncertain. CDR1 and CDR2 from the germline V gene are SGHDT and YYEEEE. The length of the CDR3 is 16 residues. Between the trimmed V and J ends, which lost 4 bases and 6 bases, there was a span of 19 bases. For the CDR3, the DNA is TGTGCCAGCAGCGATTTCGCCCGGGTGTCGCATGAAAAACTGTTTTTT. Translating gives CASSDFARVSHEKLFF.

The chain links TRBV5-1 to TRBJ2-3; 10 positions agree with TRBD1. Germline V lookup: CDR1 SGHRS, CDR2 YFSETQ. CDR3 length equals 14 residues. The V segment lost 5 bases and the J segment 5 bases; nucleotides outside the gene matches: 5. CDR3 loop: CASSGGQGLDTQYF. CDR3 DNA: TGCGCCAGCAGTGGGGGACAGGGGCTAGATACGCAGTATTTT.

In its sample, this clone was seen a few times. J is TRBJ1-6 and V is TRBV6-1; TRBD1 aligns across 7 bases. Germline lookup yields CDR1 MNHNS and CDR2 SASEGT. CDR3 length: 15 amino acids. The V and J ends lost 5 bases and 6 bases, in that order; junction bases with no gene match: 7. This CDR3 reads CASSTYWDSNSPLHF. The CDR3 DNA follows: TGTGCCAGCAGTACGTACTGGGACAGTAATTCACCCCTCCACTTT.

The gene calls are TRBV9 and TRBJ2-1, with D hard to call. In germline, CDR1 is SGDLS, CDR2 YYNGEE. V was trimmed by 4 bases and J by 10 bases, leaving 15 bases between them. The CDR3 has 13 residues. CDR3 protein: CASSPHPGEEQFF. CDR3 nucleotides: TGTGCCAGCAGCCCCCACCCTGGAGAGGAGCAGTTCTTC.

This sequence joins TRBV5-1 and TRBJ2-2; 10 positions agree with TRBD2. The germline V gene has CDR1 SGHRS and CDR2 YFSETQ. The CDR3 runs to 16 residues. V shed 4 bases, J shed 2 bases, and the junction held 5 bases outside the gene matches. CDR3 bases: TGCGCCAGCAGCCCCGGACTAGCGGTTAACACCGGGGAGCTGTTTTTT. Translating gives CASSPGLAVNTGELFF. Variable domain in full (rest from reference TRBV5-1 and TRBJ2-2): KAGVTQTPRYLIKTRGQQVTLSCSPISGHRSVSWYQQTPGQGLQFLFEYFSETQRNKGNFPGRFSGRQFSNSRSEMNVSTLELGDSALYLCASSPGLAVNTGELFFGEGSRLTVL.

V usage is TRBV5-1 and J usage is TRBJ2-3; perhaps TRBD1 as D (5 bases). Per germline, CDR1 SGHRS and CDR2 YFSETQ. Trimming shortened V by 3 bases and J by 3 bases, and 17 bases separated the two germline ends. The CDR3 is made up of 16 amino acids. In DNA, the CDR3 is TGCGCCAGCAGCTCATCAGGGTCCGTCCGAACAGATACGCAGTATTTT. Protein product: CASSSSGSVRTDTQYF.

The chain employs TRBV7-9 and TRBJ2-5; TRBD1 aligns across 8 bases. This CDR3 comprises 14 residues. V lost 4 bases and J lost 2; bases outside the gene matches: 3. Germline V gene lookup returns CDR1 SEHNR and CDR2 FQNEAQ (reference sequence). CDR3 residues: CASSSTGVQETQYF. The CDR3, as DNA: TGTGCCAGCAGCTCGACAGGGGTTCAAGAGACCCAGTACTTC.

The chain recombines TRBV6-1 with TRBJ2-2; TRBD1 agrees at 9 bases. V gave up 7 bases and J gave up 6 bases; unmatched junction bases: 9. Germline V lookup: CDR1 MNHNS, CDR2 SASEGT. CDR3 size: 15 residues. CDR3 coding DNA: TGTGCCAGCATTTTTGGGACAGGGAAGGCCGGGGAGCTGTTTTTT. Protein: CASIFGTGKAGELFF.

A few counts support this clone. The V gene is TRBV5-1, the J gene TRBJ2-3; D perhaps matches TRBD2 (6 bases). The CDR3 consists of 15 residues. The V end lost 6 bases, the J end lost 1 base, and 15 bases lay between the germline ends. CDR1 is SGHRS, CDR2 YFSETQ, per germline. CDR3 bases: TGCGCCAGCAATTATGAGGAGGGAGGCACAGATACGCAGTATTTT. Protein sequence: CASNYEEGGTDTQYF.

Turning to this clone: The junction does not match germline at one end; this may be a read error. The genes are TRBV7-9 and TRBJ2-7; TRBD2 matches at 7 bases. The CDR3 has 13 amino acids. Germline values: CDR1 SEHNR, CDR2 FQNEAQ (reference sequence). CDR3 loop: CSSSLVGGNEQYF. The CDR3 bases are TGTTCCAGCAGCTTAGTGGGGGGGAACGAGCAGTACTTC.

This sequence joins TRBV7-9 and TRBJ1-2; 9 bases align to TRBD1. From germline, CDR1 is SEHNR and CDR2 FQNEAQ (reference sequence). V lost 5 bases and J lost 6; bases outside the gene matches: 10. This CDR3 spans 15 amino acids. CDR3: CASSSTGGSLDGYTF. The CDR3 DNA reads TGTGCCAGCAGCAGCACAGGGGGCTCCTTGGATGGCTACACCTTC.

The chain employs TRBV7-2 and TRBJ2-7; TRBD2 matches 8 bases. CDR3 length: 15 residues. The germline V gene has CDR1 SGHTA and CDR2 FQGNSA. Trimming cost V 1 base and J 0 bases; bases outside gene matches: 2. The CDR3 region has the DNA TGTGCCAGCAGCTTAGAACTAGCGGTCTCCTACGAGCAGTACTTC. Its translation is CASSLELAVSYEQYF.

V is TRBV7-9 and J is TRBJ1-2, with D possibly matching TRBD1 (6 bases). The CDR3 is 14 residues long. CDR1 and CDR2 from the germline V gene are SEHNR and FQNEAQ (reference sequence). V was shortened by 5 bases and J by 3 bases, with 13 bases between the two germline ends. The CDR3 protein is CASSPQTGHYGYTF. Written as DNA, the CDR3 is TGTGCCAGCAGCCCGCAGACAGGACACTATGGCTACACCTTC. Filled out from reference TRBV7-9 and TRBJ1-2, the complete variable domain reads DTGVSQNPRHKITKRGQNVTFRCDPISEHNRLYWYRQTLGQGPEFLTYFQNEAQLEKSRLLSDRFSAERPKGSFSTLEIQRTEQGDSAMYLCASSPQTGHYGYTFGSGTRLTVV.

The chain uses TRBV15 and TRBJ2-3, with unresolved D. This CDR3 has 14 residues. V was shortened by 0 bases and J by 1 base, with 5 bases between the two germline ends. Germline loops: CDR1 LNHNV, CDR2 YYDKDF (reference sequence). The CDR3 region is CATSRDTGTDTQYF. The CDR3 DNA reads as TGTGCCACCAGCAGAGATACGGGCACAGATACGCAGTATTTT.

The rearrangement uses TRBV2 and TRBJ1-2; D is perhaps TRBD1 (6 bases). CDR1 and CDR2 from the germline V gene are SNHLY and FYNNEI. V dropped 6 bases and J dropped 2 bases, with 13 bases sitting between them. CDR3 length: 14 residues. The CDR3 region has the DNA TGTGCCAGCAGGATAACAGGGACAAACTATGGCTACACCTTC. This codes for CASRITGTNYGYTF. Together with reference TRBV2 and TRBJ1-2, the CDR3 gives the full variable domain: EPEVTQTPSHQVTQMGQEVILRCVPISNHLYFYWYRQILGQKVEFLVSFYNNEISEKSEIFDDQFSVERPDGSNFTLKIRSTKLEDSAMYFCASRITGTNYGYTFGSGTRLTVV.

The rearrangement joins TRBV7-2 to TRBJ2-5; TRBD2 agrees at 11 bases. V lost 5 bases to trimming and J lost 5 bases; unmatched junction nucleotides: 4. The germline V gene encodes CDR1 SGHTA and CDR2 FQGNSA. The CDR3 length is 14 residues. The CDR3 is CASSILAGAETQYF. The DNA of the CDR3 is TGTGCCAGCAGCATACTAGCGGGGGCGGAGACCCAGTACTTC.

The V and J genes are TRBV5-4 and TRBJ1-2; perhaps TRBD1 as D (6 bases). CDR3 length equals 15 residues. Germline loops: CDR1 SGHNT, CDR2 YYREEE (reference sequence). Trimming cost V 0 bases and J 12 bases, with 21 bases left between them. Here the CDR3 reads CASSLDGQILVTNTF. The DNA of the CDR3 is TGTGCCAGCAGCTTGGATGGACAGATTCTAGTCACGAACACCTTC.

The rearrangement links TRBV6-5 to TRBJ1-5; D is possibly TRBD1 (5 bases). The CDR3 covers 15 residues. Trimming removed 6 bases from V and 4 bases from J, with 16 bases in between. The germline gives CDR1 MNHEY, CDR2 SVGAGI. CDR3 residues: CASRDGGGGNQPQHF. The CDR3 DNA follows: TGTGCCAGCAGGGATGGCGGGGGGGGAAATCAGCCCCAGCATTTT.

The sample holds one count of this clone. The V gene is TRBV19, the J gene TRBJ2-7, with 11 nucleotides matching TRBD1. The tail of the sequence fits TRBJ2-5 better, so the J call may be wrong. CDR1 and CDR2 (germline): LNHDA, SQIVND (reference sequence). The CDR3 runs 15 residues. CDR3 bases: TGTGCCAGTAGTACACGGACAGGGGGCATGGAGACCCAGTACTTC. It is translated as CASSTRTGGMETQYF.

This clone was observed once. The chain recombines TRBV28 with TRBJ1-3, with D possibly being TRBD1 (6 bases). Trimming took off 6 bases at V and 4 bases at J, with 16 bases between the two ends. The germline V gene encodes CDR1 MDHEN and CDR2 SYDVKM. The CDR3 has 15 amino acids. In nucleotides, the CDR3 is TGTGCCAGCAGCCAACCAGGGGATTCAGGAAACACCATATATTTT. Translated: CASSQPGDSGNTIYF.

The gene calls are TRBV27 and TRBJ1-6; TRBD1 matches at 9 bases. The V gene's germline CDR1 is MNHEY and CDR2 SMNVEV (reference sequence). V lost 0 bases to trimming and J lost 13 bases; unmatched junction nucleotides: 7. The CDR3 spans 15 residues. CDR3: CASSLSPGQGVPLHF. CDR3 coding DNA: TGTGCCAGCAGTTTATCGCCGGGACAGGGAGTTCCCCTCCACTTT.

This clone has just a few counts. The chain has TRBV7-8 and TRBJ1-1; 8 bases match TRBD1. Germline trimming cut 5 bases from V and 0 bases from J; bases unmatched to any gene: 5. CDR3 length: 15 amino acids. Germline values: CDR1 SGHVS, CDR2 FQNEAQ. As DNA, the CDR3 is TGTGCCAGCAGCGCGGACAGGGTCATGAACACTGAAGCTTTCTTT. Protein product: CASSADRVMNTEAFF.

The chain joins TRBV19 to TRBJ2-1, with 12 nucleotides matching TRBD2. Looked up from germline, CDR1 is LNHDA and CDR2 is SQIVND (reference sequence). CDR3 length: 16 amino acids. Germline trimming cut 0 bases from V and 10 bases from J; bases unmatched to any gene: 7. The CDR3 loop reads CASSIELTGTSGEQFF. The CDR3 DNA reads TGTGCCAGTAGTATAGAGCTCACCGGGACTAGCGGGGAGCAGTTCTTC.

The chain combines TRBV5-4 with TRBJ2-6; no reliable D call. The CDR3 is 15 residues long. Trimming removed 0 bases at V and 0 bases at J, with 4 bases between. Germline V gene sequence: CDR1 SGHNT, CDR2 YYREEE (reference sequence). The CDR3 nucleotides are TGTGCCAGCAGCTTGGCGTCCTCTGGGGCCAACGTCCTGACTTTC. Translation gives CASSLASSGANVLTF.

The chain is built from TRBV7-3 and TRBJ2-1; D remains unclear. V was cut by 2 bases and J by 7 bases, with 12 bases left in between. Germline V lookup: CDR1 SGHTA, CDR2 FQGTGA. The CDR3 covers 14 residues. CDR3: CASSLLPFGNEQFF. The CDR3 nucleotides read TGTGCCAGCAGCTTACTACCTTTCGGGAATGAGCAGTTCTTC.

J is TRBJ1-1 and V is TRBV5-4; no firm D call. CDR1 is SGHNT and CDR2 is YYREEE in the germline V gene (reference sequence). The germline V and J ends were trimmed by 4 bases and 1 base, with 8 bases remaining between them. The CDR3 length is 13 residues. Here the CDR3 DNA reads TGTGCCAGCAGCCTGGTATCGAACACTGAAGCTTTCTTT. Its translation: CASSLVSNTEAFF.

The chain carries TRBV7-2 and TRBJ2-1, with 7 bases that match TRBD2. The length of the CDR3 is 16 residues. The junction had 6 bases not matched to a gene; V was cut back by 1 base and J by 3 bases. Germline lookup yields CDR1 SGHTA and CDR2 FQGNSA. CDR3 DNA: TGTGCCAGCAGCTTAGAGGGTGCGGGGGTCTACAATGAGCAGTTCTTC. This codes for CASSLEGAGVYNEQFF.

This clone was seen more than once but under ten times. CDR3: CASSGQANTEAFF. DNA of the CDR3: TGTGCCAGCAGCGGCCAGGCGAACACTGAAGCTTTCTTT. The V gene is TRBV7-2, the J gene TRBJ1-1, with no clear D. The germline V and J ends were trimmed by 5 bases and 1 base, with 8 bases remaining between them. Germline V gene sequence: CDR1 SGHTA, CDR2 FQGNSA. CDR3 size: 13 residues.